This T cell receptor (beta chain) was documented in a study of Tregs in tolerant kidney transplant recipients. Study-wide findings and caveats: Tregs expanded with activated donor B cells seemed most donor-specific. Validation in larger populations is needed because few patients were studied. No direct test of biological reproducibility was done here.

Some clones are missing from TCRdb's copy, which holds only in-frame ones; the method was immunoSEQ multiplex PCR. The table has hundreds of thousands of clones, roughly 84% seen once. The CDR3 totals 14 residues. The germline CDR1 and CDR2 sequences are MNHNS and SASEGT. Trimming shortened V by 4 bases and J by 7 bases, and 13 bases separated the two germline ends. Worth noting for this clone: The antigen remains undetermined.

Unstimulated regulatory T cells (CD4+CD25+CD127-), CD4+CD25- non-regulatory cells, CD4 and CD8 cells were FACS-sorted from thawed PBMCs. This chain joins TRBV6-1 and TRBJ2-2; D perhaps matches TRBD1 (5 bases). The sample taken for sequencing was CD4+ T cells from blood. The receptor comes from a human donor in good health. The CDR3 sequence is CASSGQGQGGELFF. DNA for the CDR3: TGTGCCAGCAGTGGCCAAGGGCAGGGCGGGGAGCTGTTTTTT.